This T cell receptor (beta chain) came from a study of blood T cell repertoires in COVID-19. In Seattle, patients joined the study during active infection and were tracked longitudinally. Generated by immunoSEQ multiplex PCR, the TCRdb table keeps only in-frame clones and is missing some. The repertoire holds over 150,000 clones, around 85% seen once, with 0.63% in the top ten. The sequenced sample was peripheral blood. The receptor comes from a man in his sixties with COVID-19, enrolled during active disease.

This chain's CDR3 is CASSSYYLTVGELFF. In DNA form, the CDR3 reads TGTGCCAGCAGCTCCTACTATCTAACGGTCGGGGAGCTGTTTTTT. V and J are TRBV7-8 and TRBJ2-2; D is unresolved. V was pared by 4 bases and J by 7 bases, with 16 bases between. The germline V gene has CDR1 SGHVS and CDR2 FQNEAQ. CDR3 size: 15 residues.